The clone carrying this T cell receptor beta chain was detected only a few times. Its antigen is still unknown. This CDR3 has 13 amino acids. Germline V gene sequence: CDR1 MNHEY, CDR2 SVGAGI. Deletions cut 9 bases from V and 1 base from J, with 12 bases between. The data were obtained in a study of human T cells and chemical hapten exposure. The wider study: On 2 cm by 2 cm of upper inner arm skin, sensitization was performed with 2% DPC. Patients were given diphenylcyclopropenone on the scalp weekly across the roughly 25-week study. The study traced per-sample TCR yield variation mainly to small differences in pooled library volumes. Regarding the study as a whole: After DPC sensitization, TCRs above 1 in 1000 frequency showed no change.

TCRdb analysed the RACE reads with MiXCR anew, one entry per CDR3 protein. Of under 200,000 distinct CDR3 sequences listed, approximately 30% were seen once; the top ten hold 2% to 2.5%. Described time point: patch test 3, about 24 weeks after DPC sensitization. The treatment denotes: therapeutic diphenylcyclopropenone sensitization with weekly scalp DPC. The sequence was obtained from a woman aged 18-35 years with alopecia areata. Some clones in this sample may be carry-over from other donors' samples. This chain links TRBV6-5 with TRBJ2-5, with D possibly being TRBD2 (5 bases). Here the sequenced sample was whole blood, taken in connection with sensitization to the hapten diphenylcyclopropenone (DPC). Written as DNA, the CDR3 is TGTGCCAGTCGCGGGCGGGTCCAAGAGACCCAGTACTTC. Translated: CASRGRVQETQYF.